This T cell receptor beta chain was sequenced for a study of T-cell memory formation after mild COVID-19. The study's findings and limits: Contracting CD8+ clones were enriched in EMRA, CD4+ mainly in CM and EM. Pre-infection memory carried some responding clones, suggesting that cross-reactive memory joined.

The CDR3 covers 15 residues. CDR1 and CDR2 from the germline V gene are SEHNR and FQNEAQ (reference sequence). V lost 2 bases and J lost 4, with 14 bases in between. In the case of this clonotype: Its antigen is not identified.

5'RACE with constant-segment primers yielded barcoded, UMI-tagged TCR alpha and TCR beta cDNA libraries. TCRdb re-called the 5' RACE reads with MiXCR, one entry per CDR3 protein. The data show about 130,000 distinct CDR3 sequences, with roughly 15% seen just once and approximately 15% held by the top ten. The clonotype comes from an adult woman who had mild COVID-19 (a few samples of this study predate the infection). Cell type and time point are not known. Specimen: PBMCs or a T cell subset sorted from them (not recorded which). The chain links TRBV7-9 to TRBJ1-1, with D perhaps matching TRBD1 (6 bases). The CDR3 sequence is CASSLPREGGTEAFF. The CDR3 DNA follows: TGTGCCAGCAGCTTACCAAGGGAGGGGGGCACTGAAGCTTTCTTT.